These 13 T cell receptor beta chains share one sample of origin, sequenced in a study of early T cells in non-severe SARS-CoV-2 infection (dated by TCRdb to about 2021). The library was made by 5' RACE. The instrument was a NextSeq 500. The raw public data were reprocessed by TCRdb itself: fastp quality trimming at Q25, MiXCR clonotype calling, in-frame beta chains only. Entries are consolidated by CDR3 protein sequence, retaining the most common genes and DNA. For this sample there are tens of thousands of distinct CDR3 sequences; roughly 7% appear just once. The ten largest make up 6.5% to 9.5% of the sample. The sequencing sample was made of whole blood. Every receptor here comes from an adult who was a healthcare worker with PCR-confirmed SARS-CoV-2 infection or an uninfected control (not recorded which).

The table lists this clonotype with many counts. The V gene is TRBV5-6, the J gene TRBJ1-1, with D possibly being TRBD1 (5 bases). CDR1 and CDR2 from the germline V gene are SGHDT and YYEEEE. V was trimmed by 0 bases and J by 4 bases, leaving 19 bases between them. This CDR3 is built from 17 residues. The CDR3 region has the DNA TGTGCCAGCAGCTTGGCCCGAGTGGGGCATGGGCGCACTGAAGCTTTCTTT. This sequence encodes CASSLARVGHGRTEAFF.

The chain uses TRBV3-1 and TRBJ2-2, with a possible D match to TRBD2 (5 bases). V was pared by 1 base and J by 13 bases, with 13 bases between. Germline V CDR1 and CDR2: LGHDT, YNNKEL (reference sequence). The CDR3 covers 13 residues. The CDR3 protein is CASSQASGERLFF. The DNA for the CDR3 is TGTGCCAGCAGCCAAGCCTCCGGGGAGAGGCTGTTTTTT. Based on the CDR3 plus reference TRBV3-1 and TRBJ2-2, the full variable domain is DTAVSQTPKYLVTQMGNDKSIKCEQNLGHDTMYWYKQDSKKFLKIMFSYNNKELIINETVPNRFSPKSPDKAHLNLHINSLELGDSAVYFCASSQASGERLFFGEGSRLTVL.

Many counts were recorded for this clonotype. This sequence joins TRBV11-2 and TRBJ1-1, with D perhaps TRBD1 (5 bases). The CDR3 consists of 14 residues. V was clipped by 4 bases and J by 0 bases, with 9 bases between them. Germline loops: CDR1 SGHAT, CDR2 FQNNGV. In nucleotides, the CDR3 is TGTGCCAGCAGCTCGACAGTAATGAACACTGAAGCTTTCTTT. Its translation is CASSSTVMNTEAFF.

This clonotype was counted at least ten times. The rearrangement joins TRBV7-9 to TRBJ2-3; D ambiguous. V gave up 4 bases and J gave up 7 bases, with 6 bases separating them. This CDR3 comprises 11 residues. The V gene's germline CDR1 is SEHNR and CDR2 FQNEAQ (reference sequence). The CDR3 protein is CASSSGNTQYF. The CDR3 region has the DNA TGTGCCAGCAGCTCCGGAAATACGCAGTATTTT.

CDR3 nucleotide sequence: TGCAGCGGATGGGCGGACTCCGAAAACTATGGCTACACCTTC. Its protein is CSGWADSENYGYTF. The V gene is TRBV29-1, the J gene TRBJ1-2; unclear D gene. Germline CDR1 and CDR2: SQVTM and ANQGSEA. V lost 7 bases, J lost 2 bases, and 17 bases lay in between. The CDR3 sequence is 14 residues long.

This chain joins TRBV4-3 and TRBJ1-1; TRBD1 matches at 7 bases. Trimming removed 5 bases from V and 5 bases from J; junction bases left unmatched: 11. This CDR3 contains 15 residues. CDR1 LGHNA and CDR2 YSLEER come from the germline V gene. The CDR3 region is CASSSMTGRGTEAFF. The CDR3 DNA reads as TGCGCCAGCAGCTCGATGACAGGGAGAGGGACTGAAGCTTTCTTT.

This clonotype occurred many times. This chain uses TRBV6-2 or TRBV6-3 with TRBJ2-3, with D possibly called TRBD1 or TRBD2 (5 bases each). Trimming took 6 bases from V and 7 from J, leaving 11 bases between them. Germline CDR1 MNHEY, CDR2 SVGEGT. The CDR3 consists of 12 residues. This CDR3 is CASSLEGYTQYF. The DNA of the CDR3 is TGTGCCAGCAGCCTCGAGGGGTATACGCAGTATTTT.

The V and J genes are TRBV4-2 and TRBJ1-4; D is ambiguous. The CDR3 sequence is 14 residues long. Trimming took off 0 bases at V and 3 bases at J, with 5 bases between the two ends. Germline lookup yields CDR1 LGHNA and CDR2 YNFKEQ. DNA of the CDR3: TGTGCCAGCAGCCAAGACAGGTCTAATGAAAAACTGTTTTTT. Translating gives CASSQDRSNEKLFF.

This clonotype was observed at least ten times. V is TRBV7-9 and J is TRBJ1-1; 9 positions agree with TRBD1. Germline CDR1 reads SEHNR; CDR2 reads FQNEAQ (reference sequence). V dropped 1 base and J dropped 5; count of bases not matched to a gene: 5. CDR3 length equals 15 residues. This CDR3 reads CASSLGQGVDTEAFF. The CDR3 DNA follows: TGTGCCAGCAGCTTAGGACAGGGGGTTGATACTGAAGCTTTCTTT.

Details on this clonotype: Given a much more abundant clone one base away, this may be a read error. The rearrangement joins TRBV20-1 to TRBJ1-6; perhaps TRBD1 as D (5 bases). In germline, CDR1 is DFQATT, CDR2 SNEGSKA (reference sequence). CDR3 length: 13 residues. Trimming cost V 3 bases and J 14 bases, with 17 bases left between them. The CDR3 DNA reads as TGCAGTGCTAGGCACCGGGGGAGGTCAGCCCTCCACTTT. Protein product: CSARHRGRSALHF.

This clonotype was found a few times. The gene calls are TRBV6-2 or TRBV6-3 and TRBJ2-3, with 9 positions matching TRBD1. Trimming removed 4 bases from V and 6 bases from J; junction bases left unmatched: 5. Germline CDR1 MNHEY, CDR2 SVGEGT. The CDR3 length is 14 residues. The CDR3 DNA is TGTGCCAGCAGTTCCGCCGGGACAGGGGATACGCAGTATTTT. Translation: CASSSAGTGDTQYF.

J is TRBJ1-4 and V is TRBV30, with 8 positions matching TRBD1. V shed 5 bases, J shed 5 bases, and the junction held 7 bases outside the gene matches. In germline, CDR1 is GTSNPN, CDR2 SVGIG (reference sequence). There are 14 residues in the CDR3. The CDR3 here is CAWGQGAQNEKLFF. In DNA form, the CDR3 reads TGTGCCTGGGGCCAGGGGGCGCAAAATGAAAAACTGTTTTTT.

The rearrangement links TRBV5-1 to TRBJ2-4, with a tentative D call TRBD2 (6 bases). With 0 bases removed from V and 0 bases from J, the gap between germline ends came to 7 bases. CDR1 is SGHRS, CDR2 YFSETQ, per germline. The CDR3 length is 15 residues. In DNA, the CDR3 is TGCGCCAGCAGCTTGGAGGGACTAGCCAAAAACATTCAGTACTTC. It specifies CASSLEGLAKNIQYF.